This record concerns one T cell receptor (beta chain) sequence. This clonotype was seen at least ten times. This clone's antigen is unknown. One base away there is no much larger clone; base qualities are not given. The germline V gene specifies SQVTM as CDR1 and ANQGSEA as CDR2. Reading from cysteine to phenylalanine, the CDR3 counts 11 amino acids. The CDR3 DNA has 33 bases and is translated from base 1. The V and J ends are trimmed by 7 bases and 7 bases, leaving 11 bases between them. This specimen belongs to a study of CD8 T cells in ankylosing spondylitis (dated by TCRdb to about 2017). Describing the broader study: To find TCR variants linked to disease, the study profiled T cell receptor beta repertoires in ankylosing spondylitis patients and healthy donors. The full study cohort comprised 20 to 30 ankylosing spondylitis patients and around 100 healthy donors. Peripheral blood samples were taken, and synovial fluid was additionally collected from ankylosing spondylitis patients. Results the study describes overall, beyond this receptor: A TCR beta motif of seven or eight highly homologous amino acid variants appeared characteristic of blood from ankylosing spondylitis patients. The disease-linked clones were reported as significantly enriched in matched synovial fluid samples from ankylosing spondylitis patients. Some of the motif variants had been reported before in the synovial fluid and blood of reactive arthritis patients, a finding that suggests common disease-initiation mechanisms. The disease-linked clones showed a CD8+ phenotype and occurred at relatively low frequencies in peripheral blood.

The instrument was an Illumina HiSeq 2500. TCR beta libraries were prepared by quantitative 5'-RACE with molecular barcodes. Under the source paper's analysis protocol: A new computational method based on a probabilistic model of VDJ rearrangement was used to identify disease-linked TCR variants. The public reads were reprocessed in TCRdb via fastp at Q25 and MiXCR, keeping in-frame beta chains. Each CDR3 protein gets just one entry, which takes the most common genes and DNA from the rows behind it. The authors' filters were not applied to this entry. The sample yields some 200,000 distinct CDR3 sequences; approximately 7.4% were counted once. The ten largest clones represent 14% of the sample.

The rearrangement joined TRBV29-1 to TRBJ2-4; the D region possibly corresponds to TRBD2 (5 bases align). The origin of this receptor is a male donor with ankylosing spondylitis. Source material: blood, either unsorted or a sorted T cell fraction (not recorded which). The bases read TGCAGCGGGGAGTATTGGAACATTCAGTACTTC. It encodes CSGEYWNIQYF.